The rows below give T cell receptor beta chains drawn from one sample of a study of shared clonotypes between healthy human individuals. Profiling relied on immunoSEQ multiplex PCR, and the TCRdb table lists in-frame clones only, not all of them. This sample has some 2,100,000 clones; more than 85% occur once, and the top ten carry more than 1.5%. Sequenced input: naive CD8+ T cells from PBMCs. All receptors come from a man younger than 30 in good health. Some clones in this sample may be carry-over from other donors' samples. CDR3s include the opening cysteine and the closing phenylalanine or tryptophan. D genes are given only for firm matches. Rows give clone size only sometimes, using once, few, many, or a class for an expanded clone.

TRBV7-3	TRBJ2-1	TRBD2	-	CASSSDSSGSLNEQFF	TGTGCCAGCAGCTCTGACTCTAGCGGGAGTTTGAATGAGCAGTTCTTC
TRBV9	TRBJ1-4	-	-	CASSVGKYSTNEKLFF	TGTGCCAGCAGCGTAGGGAAATATTCAACTAATGAAAAACTGTTTTTT
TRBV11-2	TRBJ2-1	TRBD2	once	CASSSRTSGYNEQFF	TGTGCCAGCAGCTCCCGGACTAGCGGTTACAATGAGCAGTTCTTC
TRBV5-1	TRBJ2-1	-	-	CASSLGGGVSYNEQFF	TGCGCCAGCAGCTTGGGTGGCGGGGTCTCCTACAATGAGCAGTTCTTC
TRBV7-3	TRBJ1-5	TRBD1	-	CASSDRVYSNQPQHF	TGTGCCAGCAGCGACAGGGTCTATAGCAATCAGCCCCAGCATTTT
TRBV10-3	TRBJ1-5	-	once	CATSGGTTPGTYSNQPQHF	TGTGCCACCTCCGGGGGCACTACCCCCGGGACCTATAGCAATCAGCCCCAGCATTTT
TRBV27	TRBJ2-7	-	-	CASSLATAGLDEQYF	TGTGCCAGCAGTTTGGCGACAGCCGGGCTGGACGAGCAGTACTTC
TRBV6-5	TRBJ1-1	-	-	CASSYSEGPRAEAFF	TGTGCCAGCAGTTACTCGGAGGGCCCAAGGGCTGAAGCTTTCTTT
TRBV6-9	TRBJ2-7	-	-	CASPQGQEQYF	TGTGCCAGCCCTCAGGGCCAAGAGCAGTACTTC
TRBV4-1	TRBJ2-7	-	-	CASSQVVKAGRFEQYF	TGCGCCAGCAGCCAAGTGGTAAAGGCGGGCCGGTTCGAGCAGTACTTC
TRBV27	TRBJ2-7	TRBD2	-	CASSGGTSGTDEQYF	TGTGCCAGCAGCGGAGGGACTAGCGGGACTGACGAGCAGTACTTC
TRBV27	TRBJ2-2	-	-	CASSPPRGSGEDTGELFF	TGTGCCAGCAGCCCCCCGAGGGGATCGGGAGAGGACACCGGGGAGCTGTTTTTT
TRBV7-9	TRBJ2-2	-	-	CASPTGMNTGELFF	TGTGCCAGCCCAACGGGGATGAACACCGGGGAGCTGTTTTTT
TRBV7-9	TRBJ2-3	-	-	CASSPTPVKWNTQYF	TGTGCCAGCAGCCCCACCCCTGTTAAATGGAATACGCAGTATTTT
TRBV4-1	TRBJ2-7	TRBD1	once	CASSPPFWDSNTYEQYF	TGCGCCAGCAGCCCCCCATTCTGGGACAGCAATACCTACGAGCAGTACTTC
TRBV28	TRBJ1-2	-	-	CASSPPERLRGYTF	TGTGCCAGCAGTCCCCCGGAAAGATTAAGGGGCTACACCTTC
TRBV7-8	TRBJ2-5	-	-	CASSLRRGGGETQYF	TGTGCCAGCAGCCTCCGCCGGGGCGGCGGTGAGACCCAGTACTTC
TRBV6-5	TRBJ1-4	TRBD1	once	CASSPDRVHEKLFF	TGTGCCAGCAGTCCGGACAGGGTTCATGAAAAACTGTTTTTT
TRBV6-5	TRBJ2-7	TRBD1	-	CASSYSDRGSYEQYF	TGTGCCAGCAGTTACAGCGACAGGGGGTCCTACGAGCAGTACTTC
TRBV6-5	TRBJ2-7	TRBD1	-	CASSIRTGGYEQYF	TGTGCCAGCAGCATCCGGACAGGGGGCTACGAGCAGTACTTC
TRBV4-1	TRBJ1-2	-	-	CASSQDLGIYGYTF	TGCGCCAGCAGCCAAGATTTAGGGATCTATGGCTACACCTTC
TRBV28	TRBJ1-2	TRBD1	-	CASSPRTGGYTF	TGTGCCAGCAGTCCGAGGACAGGCGGCTACACCTTC
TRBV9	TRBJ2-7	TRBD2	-	CASSPRSGSSYEQYF	TGTGCCAGCAGCCCCCGTAGCGGGAGCTCCTACGAGCAGTACTTC
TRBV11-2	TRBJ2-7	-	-	CASSLYPDPGYEQYF	TGTGCCAGCAGCTTATATCCCGACCCAGGCTACGAGCAGTACTTC